This TCR beta chain stems from a study of T-cell reconstitution after alpha-beta-depleted transplantation in children. Preparation of the TCRbeta library involved a method that used unique molecular identifiers. TCRdb used MiXCR to reprocess the PCR reads, holding one entry per CDR3 protein. This table has more than 400,000 distinct CDR3 sequences, approximately 41% appearing once. Of note for this clonotype: The antigen remains undetermined.

General study results and limits: From surviving recipient T cells and thymic progenitors came the high day-60 TCRbeta diversity observed in some patients. Several hundred expanded graft clones reportedly were the source of alpha-beta T cells about two months after transplant.

V dropped 6 bases and J dropped 0 bases, with 12 bases sitting between them. The V gene's germline CDR1 is MNHEY and CDR2 SMNVEV (reference sequence). The CDR3 is made up of 14 amino acids. This clonotype was obtained from a girl aged 2 to 10 with aplastic anemia, due to receive a stem cell transplant. This rearrangement joins TRBV27 to TRBJ2-7; maybe TRBD1 (5 bases). The sample here was PBMCs, taken before TCRalphabeta/CD19-depleted stem cell transplant. The CDR3 nucleotides are TGTGCCAGCAGCTCAGGGTACTACTCCTACGAGCAGTACTTC. Residues: CASSSGYYSYEQYF.